A selection of T cell receptor beta chains follows, all from one sample in a study of patients with pleural tuberculosis. From the reads, TCRdb called clonotypes with MiXCR, one entry per CDR3 protein. The table has about 50,000 distinct CDR3 sequences, less than 8% seen once; the top ten hold roughly 15%. The receptors were gathered from a human donor with pleural tuberculosis. The CDR3 runs from the conserved cysteine through the conserved F or W. A D gene is named only where the DNA matches it firmly. Where a row states a size, it is once, few, many or the class of an expanded clone; other rows omit it.

D: TRBD2; length: 15; size: many; V: TRBV27; J: TRBJ2-3; DNA: TGTGCCAGCAGTCCCGGGACTAGCAGCTCAGATACGCAGTATTTT; CDR3: CASSPGTSSSDTQYF
D: -; length: 16; size: many; V: TRBV10-2; J: TRBJ1-2; DNA: TGCGCCAGCAGTGAGTCTGGTGAACAGGGAAACTATGGCTACACCTTC; CDR3: CASSESGEQGNYGYTF
D: TRBD1; length: 14; size: many; V: TRBV20-1; J: TRBJ2-1; DNA: TGCAGTGCTGAGGACAGGGGCGATTCCCATGAGCAGTTCTTC; CDR3: CSAEDRGDSHEQFF
D: -; length: 15; size: many; V: TRBV6-8; J: TRBJ1-4; DNA: TGTGCCAGCAGTTACTCGAGGGACCCTAATGAAAAACTGTTTTTT; CDR3: CASSYSRDPNEKLFF
D: -; length: 16; size: -; V: TRBV4-2; J: TRBJ1-3; DNA: TGTGCCAGCAGCCAAGATCTCCCCGGCTCTGGAAACACCATATATTTT; CDR3: CASSQDLPGSGNTIYF
D: -; length: 13; size: once; V: TRBV29-1; J: TRBJ1-2; DNA: TGCAGCGTTGAACCGACAGGTTATTATGGCTACACCTTC; CDR3: CSVEPTGYYGYTF
D: -; length: 15; size: many; V: TRBV6-2/TRBV6-3; J: TRBJ2-5; DNA: TGTGCCAGCAGTTACTCGAGGCGATTCCAAGAGACCCAGTACTTC; CDR3: CASSYSRRFQETQYF
D: -; length: 13; size: many; V: TRBV6-2/TRBV6-3; J: TRBJ1-1; DNA: TGTGCCAGCAGCTACAGGGCGAACACTGAAGCTTTCTTT; CDR3: CASSYRANTEAFF
D: -; length: 13; size: many; V: TRBV12-3/TRBV12-4; J: TRBJ2-1; DNA: TGTGCCAGCAGTTTGGTAAGGTACAATGAGCAGTTCTTC; CDR3: CASSLVRYNEQFF
D: TRBD2; length: 15; size: many; V: TRBV11-2; J: TRBJ2-5; DNA: TGTGCCAGCAGCTTAGATGAGCGGGAGGGAGAGACCCAGTACTTC; CDR3: CASSLDEREGETQYF
D: -; length: 14; size: -; V: TRBV11-2; J: TRBJ2-3; DNA: TGTGCCAGCAGCTTAAGCCTGGAGGGCGATACGCAGTATTTT; CDR3: CASSLSLEGDTQYF
D: TRBD2; length: 13; size: -; V: TRBV5-6; J: TRBJ2-1; DNA: TGTGCCAGCAGCGAAGGGACTACGAATGAGCAGTTCTTC; CDR3: CASSEGTTNEQFF
D: -; length: 16; size: -; V: TRBV9; J: TRBJ1-3; DNA: TGTGCCAGCAGCGCCGAGACAGGCGCGCCCGGAAACACCATATATTTT; CDR3: CASSAETGAPGNTIYF
D: TRBD1; length: 16; size: few; V: TRBV19; J: TRBJ2-6; DNA: TGTGCCAGTAGTAGGGACAGTAGCTCTGGGGCCAACGTCCTGACTTTC; CDR3: CASSRDSSSGANVLTF
D: -; length: 13; size: -; V: TRBV29-1; J: TRBJ2-2; DNA: TGCAGCGTTGAATCCCCTTACACCGGGGAGCTGTTTTTT; CDR3: CSVESPYTGELFF
D: -; length: 13; size: -; V: TRBV30; J: TRBJ1-1; DNA: TGTGCCTGGATCAGGAGTCCGCGCACTGAAGCTTTCTTT; CDR3: CAWIRSPRTEAFF